Below, 4 T cell receptor beta chains from the same sample are listed, as sequenced in a study of blood T cell repertoires in COVID-19. Data came from immunoSEQ multiplex PCR; TCRdb stores just in-frame clones and leaves some out. The data show 360,000 or so clones, 88% seen once. Sequencing was done on a sample of PBMCs or T cells enriched from blood (not recorded which). All receptors come from a woman aged 25-40 years who had been exposed to COVID-19.

The CDR3 reads CASSQPDGEVAGGELFF. CDR3 nucleotide sequence: TGCGCCAGCAGTCAACCCGACGGTGAGGTAGCGGGCGGGGAGCTGTTTTTT. The chain uses TRBV23-1 and TRBJ2-2; 7 nucleotides match TRBD2. TRBV23-1 is identified as an open reading frame with a role that is uncertain. The CDR3 has 17 amino acids. V was pared by 2 bases and J by 7 bases, with 13 bases of the junction left unmatched.

This chain uses TRBV9 with TRBJ1-3; D possibly corresponds to TRBD1 (6 bases). The CDR3 has 13 amino acids. The ends were cut back, 0 bases at V and 8 bases at J, with 9 bases in the middle. CDR1 and CDR2 (germline): SGDLS, YYNGEE. The CDR3 nucleotides are TGTGCCAGCAGCGTAGAAGGGGGGGACACCATATATTTT. It codes for CASSVEGGDTIYF. Complete variable domain (other parts from reference TRBV9 and TRBJ1-3): DSGVTQTPKHLITATGQRVTLRCSPRSGDLSVYWYQQSLDQGLQFLIQYYNGEERAKGNILERFSAQQFPDLHSELNLSSLELGDSALYFCASSVEGGDTIYFGEGSWLTVV.

J is TRBJ2-1 and V is TRBV3-1 (or the pseudogene TRBV3-2); D is undetermined. Trimming left V 0 bases short and J 7 bases short, with 13 bases between. Per germline, CDR1 LGHDT and CDR2 YNNKEL (reference sequence). The CDR3 has 15 residues. The CDR3 sequence: CASSQEIGLRNEQFF. CDR3 nucleotides: TGTGCCAGCAGCCAAGAGATTGGATTGAGGAATGAGCAGTTCTTC.

V usage is TRBV6-5 and J usage is TRBJ1-1; 7 bases agree with TRBD1. V trimming: 7 bases; J trimming: 7 bases; junction bases outside the gene matches: 9. The CDR3 runs to 13 residues. Germline loops: CDR1 MNHEY, CDR2 SVGAGI. This CDR3 reads CASKEYTGDEAFF. The DNA of the CDR3 is TGTGCCAGCAAAGAATATACAGGGGATGAAGCTTTCTTT.